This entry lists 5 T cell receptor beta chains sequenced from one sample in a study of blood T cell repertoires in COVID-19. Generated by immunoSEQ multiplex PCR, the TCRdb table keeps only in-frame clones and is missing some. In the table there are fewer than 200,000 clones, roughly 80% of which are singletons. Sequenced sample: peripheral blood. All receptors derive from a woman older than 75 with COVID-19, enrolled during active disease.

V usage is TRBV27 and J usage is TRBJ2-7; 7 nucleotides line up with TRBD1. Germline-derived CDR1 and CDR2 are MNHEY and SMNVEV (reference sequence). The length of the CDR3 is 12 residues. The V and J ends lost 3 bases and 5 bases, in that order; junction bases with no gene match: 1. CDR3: CASSFGTDEQYF. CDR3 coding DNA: TGTGCCAGCAGTTTCGGGACAGACGAGCAGTACTTC.

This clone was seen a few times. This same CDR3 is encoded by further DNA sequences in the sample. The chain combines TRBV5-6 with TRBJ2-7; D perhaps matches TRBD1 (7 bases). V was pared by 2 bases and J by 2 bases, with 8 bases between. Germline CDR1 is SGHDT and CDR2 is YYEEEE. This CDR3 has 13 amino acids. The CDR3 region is CASSFRGAYEQYF. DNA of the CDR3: TGTGCCAGCAGCTTCAGGGGGGCCTACGAGCAGTACTTC.

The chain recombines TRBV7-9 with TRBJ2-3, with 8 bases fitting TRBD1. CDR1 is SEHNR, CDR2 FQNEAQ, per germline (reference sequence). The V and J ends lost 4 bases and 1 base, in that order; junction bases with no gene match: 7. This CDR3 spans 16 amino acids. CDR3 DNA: TGTGCCAGCAGCTCCCCCACGGGACAGGGCACAGATACGCAGTATTTT. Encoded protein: CASSSPTGQGTDTQYF.

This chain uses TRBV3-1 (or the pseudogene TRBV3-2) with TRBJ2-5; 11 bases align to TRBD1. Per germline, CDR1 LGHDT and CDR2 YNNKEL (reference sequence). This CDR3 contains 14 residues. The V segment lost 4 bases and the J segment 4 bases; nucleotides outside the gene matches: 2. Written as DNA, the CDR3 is TGTGCCAGCAGCCGGGACAGGGGGTTAGAGACCCAGTACTTC. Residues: CASSRDRGLETQYF.

The CDR3, as DNA: TGTGCCAGTAGTATAAGGGGGACAGTAGTACCGACGTCCCAGTACTTC. Translating it yields CASSIRGTVVPTSQYF. The chain recombines TRBV19 with TRBJ2-5, with 7 bases aligning to TRBD1. CDR1 LNHDA and CDR2 SQIVND come from the germline V gene (reference sequence). V lost 2 bases and J lost 9; bases outside the gene matches: 15. The CDR3 is 16 residues long.